The 5 T cell receptor beta chains in this list originate from one sample, sequenced in a study of blood T cell repertoires in COVID-19. Clones were sequenced by immunoSEQ multiplex PCR, and TCRdb holds only the in-frame ones, with some missing. The sample has around 220,000 clones; 70% to 90% are singletons. Sequenced: peripheral blood. The source is a woman of 80 years or more with acute or convalescent COVID-19.

The CDR3 loop is CASSGGAARGAEQYF. CDR3 in DNA: TGTGCCAGCAGCGGCGGGGCGGCGCGGGGGGCTGAGCAGTACTTC. This chain uses TRBV11-2 with TRBJ2-7, with 8 bases identical to TRBD2. V trimming: 5 bases; J trimming: 7 bases; junction bases outside the gene matches: 13. This CDR3 comprises 15 residues. Germline V gene sequence: CDR1 SGHAT, CDR2 FQNNGV.

The chain couples TRBV19 to TRBJ1-5; D remains unclear. The V gene's germline CDR1 is LNHDA and CDR2 SQIVND (reference sequence). This CDR3 contains 16 residues. With 2 bases removed from V and 1 base from J, the gap between germline ends came to 12 bases. Written as DNA, the CDR3 is TGTGCCAGTAGTATATCTAGAGCTGTGAGCAATCAGCCCCAGCATTTT. This gives the protein CASSISRAVSNQPQHF.

This clone was observed a single time. The chain is built from TRBV4-2 and TRBJ1-3; a possible D gene is TRBD1 (5 bases). This CDR3 is 17 amino acids long. CDR1 is LGHNA, CDR2 YNFKEQ, per germline. Trimming shortened V by 0 bases and J by 0 bases, and 12 bases separated the two germline ends. The CDR3 DNA is TGTGCCAGCAGCCAAGATGGCCCAAGGGGCTCTGGAAACACCATATATTTT. Translated, it gives CASSQDGPRGSGNTIYF.

V gene TRBV29-1 combines with J gene TRBJ2-1; D not certain. The CDR3 is made up of 15 amino acids. The germline V gene encodes CDR1 SQVTM and CDR2 ANQGSEA. V was pared by 0 bases and J by 2 bases, with 11 bases between. The CDR3 sequence is CSVEDHVAPYNEQFF. The CDR3 DNA sequence: TGCAGCGTTGAAGATCATGTGGCCCCCTACAATGAGCAGTTCTTC.

In its sample, this clone was seen a few times. The rearrangement joins TRBV18 to TRBJ2-2; 8 bases agree with TRBD1. This CDR3 has 17 residues. Germline V gene lookup returns CDR1 KGHSH and CDR2 LQKENI. V dropped 3 bases and J dropped 0; count of bases not matched to a gene: 6. CDR3 DNA: TGTGCCAGCTCACCTCCCCAGGGGGCCGCGAACACCGGGGAGCTGTTTTTT. This sequence encodes CASSPPQGAANTGELFF. The full variable domain, in which reference TRBV18 and TRBJ2-2 provide the parts outside the CDR3, is NAGVMQNPRHLVRRRGQEARLRCSPMKGHSHVYWYRQLPEEGLKFMVYLQKENIIDESGMPKERFSAEFPKEGPSILRIQQVVRGDSAAYFCASSPPQGAANTGELFFGEGSRLTVL.